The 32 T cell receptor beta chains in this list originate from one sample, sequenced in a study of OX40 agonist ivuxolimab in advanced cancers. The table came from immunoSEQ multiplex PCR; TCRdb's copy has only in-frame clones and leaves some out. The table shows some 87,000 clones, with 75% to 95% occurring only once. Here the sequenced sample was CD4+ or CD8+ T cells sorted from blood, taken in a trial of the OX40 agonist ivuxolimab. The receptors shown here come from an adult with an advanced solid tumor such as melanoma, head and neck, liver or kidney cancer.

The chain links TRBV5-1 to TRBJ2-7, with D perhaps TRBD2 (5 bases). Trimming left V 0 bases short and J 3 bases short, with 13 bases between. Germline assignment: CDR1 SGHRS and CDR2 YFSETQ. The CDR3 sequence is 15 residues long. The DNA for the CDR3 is TGCGCCAGCAGCTTGGGGAGGCCAGATGTCTACGAGCAGTACTTC. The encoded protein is CASSLGRPDVYEQYF.

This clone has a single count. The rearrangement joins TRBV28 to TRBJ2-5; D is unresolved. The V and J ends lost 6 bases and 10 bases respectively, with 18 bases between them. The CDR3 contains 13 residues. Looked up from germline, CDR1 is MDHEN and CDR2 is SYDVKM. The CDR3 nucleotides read TGTGCCAGCAGCGGACCCTTCCGAATGGGCCAGTACTTC. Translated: CASSGPFRMGQYF.

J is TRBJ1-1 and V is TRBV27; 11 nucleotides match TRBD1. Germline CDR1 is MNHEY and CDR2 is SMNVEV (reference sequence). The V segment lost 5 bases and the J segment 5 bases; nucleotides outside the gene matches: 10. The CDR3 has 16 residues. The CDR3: CASSPDRGRGETEAFF. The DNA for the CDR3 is TGTGCCAGCAGTCCGGACAGGGGGCGAGGGGAGACTGAAGCTTTCTTT.

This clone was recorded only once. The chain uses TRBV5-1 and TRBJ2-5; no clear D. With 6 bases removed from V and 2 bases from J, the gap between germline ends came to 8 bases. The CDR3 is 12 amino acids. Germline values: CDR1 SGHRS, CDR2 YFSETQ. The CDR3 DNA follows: TGCGCCAGCACCCTCGGGCAAGAGACCCAGTACTTC. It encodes CASTLGQETQYF.

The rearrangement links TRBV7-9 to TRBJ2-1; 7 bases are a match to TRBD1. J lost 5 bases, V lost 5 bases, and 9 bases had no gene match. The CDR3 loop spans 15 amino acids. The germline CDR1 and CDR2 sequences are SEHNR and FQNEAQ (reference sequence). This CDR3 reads CASSPAGTEHNEQFF. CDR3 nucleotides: TGTGCCAGCAGCCCCGCCGGGACAGAGCACAATGAGCAGTTCTTC.

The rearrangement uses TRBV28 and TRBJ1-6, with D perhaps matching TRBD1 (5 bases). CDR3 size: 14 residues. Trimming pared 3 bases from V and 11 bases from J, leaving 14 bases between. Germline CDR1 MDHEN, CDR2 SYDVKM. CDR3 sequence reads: CASSFEGAEPPLHF. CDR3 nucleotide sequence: TGTGCCAGCAGTTTCGAAGGGGCTGAGCCACCCCTCCACTTT.

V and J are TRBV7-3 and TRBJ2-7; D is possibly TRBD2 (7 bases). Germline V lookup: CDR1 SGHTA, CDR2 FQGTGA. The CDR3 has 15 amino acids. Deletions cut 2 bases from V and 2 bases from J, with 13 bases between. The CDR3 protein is CASSLLPGGPYEQYF. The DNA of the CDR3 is TGTGCCAGCAGCTTACTTCCGGGGGGCCCCTACGAGCAGTACTTC.

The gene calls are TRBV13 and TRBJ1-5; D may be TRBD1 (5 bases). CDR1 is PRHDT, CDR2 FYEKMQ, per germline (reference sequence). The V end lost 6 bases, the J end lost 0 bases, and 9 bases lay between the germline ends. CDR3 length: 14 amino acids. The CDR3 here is CASRGGYSNQPQHF. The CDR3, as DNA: TGTGCCAGCAGGGGGGGGTATAGCAATCAGCCCCAGCATTTT.

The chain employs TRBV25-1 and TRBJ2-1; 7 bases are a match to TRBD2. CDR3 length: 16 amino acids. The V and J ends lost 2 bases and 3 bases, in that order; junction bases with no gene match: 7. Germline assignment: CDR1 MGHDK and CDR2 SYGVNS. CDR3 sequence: CASSEGGGGGYNEQFF. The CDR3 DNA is TGTGCCAGCAGTGAAGGCGGGGGAGGAGGCTACAATGAGCAGTTCTTC.

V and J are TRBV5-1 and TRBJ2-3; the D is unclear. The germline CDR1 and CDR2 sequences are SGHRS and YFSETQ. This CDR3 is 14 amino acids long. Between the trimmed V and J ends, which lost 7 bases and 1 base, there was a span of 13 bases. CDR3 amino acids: CASARQGRTDTQYF. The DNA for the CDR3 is TGCGCCAGCGCCCGTCAAGGCCGCACAGATACGCAGTATTTT. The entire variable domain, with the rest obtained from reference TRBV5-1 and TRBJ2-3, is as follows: KAGVTQTPRYLIKTRGQQVTLSCSPISGHRSVSWYQQTPGQGLQFLFEYFSETQRNKGNFPGRFSGRQFSNSRSEMNVSTLELGDSALYLCASARQGRTDTQYFGPGTRLTVL.

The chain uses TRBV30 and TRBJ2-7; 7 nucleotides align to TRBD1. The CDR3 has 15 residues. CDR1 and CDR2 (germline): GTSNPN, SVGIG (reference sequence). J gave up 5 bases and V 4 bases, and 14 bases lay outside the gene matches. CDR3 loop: CAWNPGQTEKDEQYF. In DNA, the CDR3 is TGTGCCTGGAACCCGGGACAGACAGAGAAGGACGAGCAGTACTTC. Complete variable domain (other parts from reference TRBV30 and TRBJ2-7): SQTIHQWPATLVQPVGSPLSLECTVEGTSNPNLYWYRQAAGRGLQLLFYSVGIGQISSEVPQNLSASRPQDRQFILSSKKLLLSDSGFYLCAWNPGQTEKDEQYFGPGTRLTVT.

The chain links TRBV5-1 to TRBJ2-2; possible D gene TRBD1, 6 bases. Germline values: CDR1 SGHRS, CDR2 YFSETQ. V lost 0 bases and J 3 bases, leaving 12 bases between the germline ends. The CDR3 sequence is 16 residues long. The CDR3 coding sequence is TGCGCCAGCAGCTTGGGTGCAGGGGTACACACCGGGGAGCTGTTTTTT. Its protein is CASSLGAGVHTGELFF.

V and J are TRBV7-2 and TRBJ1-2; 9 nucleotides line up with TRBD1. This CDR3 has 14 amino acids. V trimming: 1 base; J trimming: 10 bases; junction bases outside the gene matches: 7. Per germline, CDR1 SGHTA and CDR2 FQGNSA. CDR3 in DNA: TGTGCCAGCAGCTTAGGGGGGGGACAGGGTGACTACACCTTC. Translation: CASSLGGGQGDYTF.

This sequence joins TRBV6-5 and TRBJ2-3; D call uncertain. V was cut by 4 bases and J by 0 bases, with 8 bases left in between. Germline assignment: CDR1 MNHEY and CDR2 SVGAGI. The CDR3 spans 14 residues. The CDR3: CASSFDTSTDTQYF. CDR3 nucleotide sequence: TGTGCCAGCAGTTTCGACACCAGCACAGATACGCAGTATTTT.

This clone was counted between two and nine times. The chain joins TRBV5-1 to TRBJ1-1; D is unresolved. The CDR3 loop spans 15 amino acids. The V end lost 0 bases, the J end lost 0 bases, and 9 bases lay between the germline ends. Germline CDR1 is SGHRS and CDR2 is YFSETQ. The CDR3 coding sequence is TGCGCCAGCAGCTTGGCCCCAGACCTGAACACTGAAGCTTTCTTT. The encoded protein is CASSLAPDLNTEAFF. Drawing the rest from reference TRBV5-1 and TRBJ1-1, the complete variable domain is KAGVTQTPRYLIKTRGQQVTLSCSPISGHRSVSWYQQTPGQGLQFLFEYFSETQRNKGNFPGRFSGRQFSNSRSEMNVSTLELGDSALYLCASSLAPDLNTEAFFGQGTRLTVV.

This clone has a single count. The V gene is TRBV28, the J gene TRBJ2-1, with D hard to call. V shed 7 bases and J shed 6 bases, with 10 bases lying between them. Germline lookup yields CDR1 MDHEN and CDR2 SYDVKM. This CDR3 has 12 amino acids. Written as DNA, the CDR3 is TGTGCCAGCAAATCTTCAGGCAATGAGCAGTTCTTC. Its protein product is CASKSSGNEQFF.

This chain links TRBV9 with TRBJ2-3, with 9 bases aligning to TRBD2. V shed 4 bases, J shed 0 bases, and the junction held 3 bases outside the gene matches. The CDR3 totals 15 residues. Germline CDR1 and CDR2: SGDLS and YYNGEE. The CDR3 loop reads CASSPGTSSTDTQYF. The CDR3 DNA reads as TGTGCCAGCAGCCCCGGGACTAGCAGCACAGATACGCAGTATTTT.

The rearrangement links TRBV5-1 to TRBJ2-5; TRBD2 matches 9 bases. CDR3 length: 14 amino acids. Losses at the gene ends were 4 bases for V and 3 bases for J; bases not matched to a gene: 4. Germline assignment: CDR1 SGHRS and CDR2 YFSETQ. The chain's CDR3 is CASSGSGGEETQYF. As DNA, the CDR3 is TGCGCCAGCAGCGGTAGCGGGGGCGAAGAGACCCAGTACTTC.

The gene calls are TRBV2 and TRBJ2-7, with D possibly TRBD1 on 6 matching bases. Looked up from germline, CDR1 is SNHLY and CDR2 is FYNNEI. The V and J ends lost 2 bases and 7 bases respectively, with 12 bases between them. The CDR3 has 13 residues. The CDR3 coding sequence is TGTGCCAGCAGTGAAACGCAGGGGTGGGAGCAGTACTTC. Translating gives CASSETQGWEQYF.

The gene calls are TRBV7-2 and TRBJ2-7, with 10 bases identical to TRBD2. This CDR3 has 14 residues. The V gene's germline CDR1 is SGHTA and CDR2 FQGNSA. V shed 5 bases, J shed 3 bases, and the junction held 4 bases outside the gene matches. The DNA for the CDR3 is TGTGCCAGCAGCCGGACTAGCGGAAACTACGAGCAGTACTTC. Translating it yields CASSRTSGNYEQYF.

For the CDR3, the DNA is TGTGCCAGCAGGTCACAGGGGTCCCTCTATGGCTACACCTTC. This codes for CASRSQGSLYGYTF. This chain links TRBV7-8 with TRBJ1-2; 7 bases map to TRBD1. The CDR3 contains 14 residues. CDR1 is SGHVS and CDR2 is FQNEAQ in the germline V gene. V shed 6 bases, J shed 4 bases, and the junction held 8 bases outside the gene matches.

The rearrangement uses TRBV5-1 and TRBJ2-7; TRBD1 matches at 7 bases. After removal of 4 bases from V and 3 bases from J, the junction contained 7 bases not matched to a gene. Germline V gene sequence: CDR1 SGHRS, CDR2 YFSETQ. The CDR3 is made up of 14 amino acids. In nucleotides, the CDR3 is TGCGCCAGCAGCCCCGGACAGGTCCTCTACGAGCAGTACTTC. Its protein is CASSPGQVLYEQYF.

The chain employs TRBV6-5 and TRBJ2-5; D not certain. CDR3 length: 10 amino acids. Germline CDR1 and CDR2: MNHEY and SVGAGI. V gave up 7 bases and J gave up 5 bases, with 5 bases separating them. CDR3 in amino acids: CASIVETQYF. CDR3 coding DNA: TGTGCCAGCATTGTGGAGACCCAGTACTTC.

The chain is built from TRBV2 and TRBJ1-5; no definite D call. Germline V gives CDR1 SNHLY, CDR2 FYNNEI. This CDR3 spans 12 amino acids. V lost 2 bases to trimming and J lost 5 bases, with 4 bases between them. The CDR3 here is CASSEMDQPQHF. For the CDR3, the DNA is TGTGCCAGCAGTGAAATGGATCAGCCCCAGCATTTT.

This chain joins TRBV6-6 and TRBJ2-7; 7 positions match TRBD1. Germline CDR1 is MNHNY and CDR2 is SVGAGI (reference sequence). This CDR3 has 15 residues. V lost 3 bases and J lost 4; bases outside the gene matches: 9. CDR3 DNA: TGTGCCAGCAGTTATGACGAATCACAGGGGTACGAGCAGTACTTC. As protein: CASSYDESQGYEQYF.

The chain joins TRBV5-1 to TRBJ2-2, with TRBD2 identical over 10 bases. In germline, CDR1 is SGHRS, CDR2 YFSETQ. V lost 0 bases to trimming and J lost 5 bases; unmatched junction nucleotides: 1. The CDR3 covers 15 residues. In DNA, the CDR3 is TGCGCCAGCAGCTTGGCAGCGGGAGGGACCGGGGAGCTGTTTTTT. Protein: CASSLAAGGTGELFF.

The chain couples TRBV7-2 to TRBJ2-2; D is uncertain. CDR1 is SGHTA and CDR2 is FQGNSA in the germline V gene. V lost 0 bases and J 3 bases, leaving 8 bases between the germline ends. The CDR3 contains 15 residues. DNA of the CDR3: TGTGCCAGCAGCTTAGCGCACAGCTACACCGGGGAGCTGTTTTTT. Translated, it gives CASSLAHSYTGELFF.

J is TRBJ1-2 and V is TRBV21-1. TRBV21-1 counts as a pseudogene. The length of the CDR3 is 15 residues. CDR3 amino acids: CASSKGDSSAYGYTF. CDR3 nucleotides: TGTGCCAGCAGCAAAGGTGACTCATCCGCATATGGCTACACCTTC.

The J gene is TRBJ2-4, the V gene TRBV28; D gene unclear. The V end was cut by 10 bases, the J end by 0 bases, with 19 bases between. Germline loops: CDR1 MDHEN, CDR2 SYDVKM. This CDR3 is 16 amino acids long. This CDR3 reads CATGIWAALAKNIQYF. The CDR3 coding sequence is TGTGCCACCGGCATTTGGGCCGCATTAGCCAAAAACATTCAGTACTTC.

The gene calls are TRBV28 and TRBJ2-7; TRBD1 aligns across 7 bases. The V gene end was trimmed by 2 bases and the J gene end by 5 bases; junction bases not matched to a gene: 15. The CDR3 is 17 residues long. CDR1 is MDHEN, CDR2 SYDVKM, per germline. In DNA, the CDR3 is TGTGCCAGCAGTTTAGCTGCATGGGACAGTGGCGGCCACGAGCAGTACTTC. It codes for CASSLAAWDSGGHEQYF.

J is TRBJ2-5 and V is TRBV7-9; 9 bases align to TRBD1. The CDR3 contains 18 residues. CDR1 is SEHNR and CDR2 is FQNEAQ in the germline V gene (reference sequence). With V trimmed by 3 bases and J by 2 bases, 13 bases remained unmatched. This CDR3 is CASSLRFIRQGGQETQYF. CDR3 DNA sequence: TGTGCCAGCAGCTTGCGGTTTATCAGACAGGGGGGTCAAGAGACCCAGTACTTC.

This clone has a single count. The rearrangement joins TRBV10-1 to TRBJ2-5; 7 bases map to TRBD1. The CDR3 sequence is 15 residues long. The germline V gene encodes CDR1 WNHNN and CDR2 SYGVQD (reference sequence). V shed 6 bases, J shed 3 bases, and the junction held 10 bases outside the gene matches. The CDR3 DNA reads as TGCGCCAGCAGCCAGACAGGGCGACAAAAAGAGACCCAGTACTTC. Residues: CASSQTGRQKETQYF.